Listed here are 32 T cell receptor beta chains from one sample, sequenced in a study of technical replicates of blood from a handful of donors. TCRdb's copy holds only in-frame clones and misses some; the assay was immunoSEQ multiplex PCR. The data contain 65,000 to 95,000 clones, approximately 94% of them singletons. Sequenced material: T cells isolated from PBMCs. Receptors were obtained from a human donor in good health.

This chain uses TRBV6-6 with TRBJ1-3; D unresolved. V dropped 0 bases and J dropped 0 bases, with 9 bases sitting between them. Germline-derived CDR1 and CDR2 are MNHNY and SVGAGI (reference sequence). The CDR3 is 16 residues long. The CDR3 protein is CASSYSPGSSGNTIYF. CDR3 nucleotide sequence: TGTGCCAGCAGTTACTCGCCAGGCTCCTCTGGAAACACCATATATTTT.

This chain uses TRBV2 with TRBJ2-3; D is perhaps TRBD1 (5 bases). The germline gives CDR1 SNHLY, CDR2 FYNNEI. The V end was cut by 5 bases, the J end by 3 bases, with 18 bases between. CDR3 size: 16 residues. The CDR3 DNA sequence: TGTGCCAGCAGTCCAGGGTTGGGAAAGGGGACAGATACGCAGTATTTT. It specifies CASSPGLGKGTDTQYF.

J is TRBJ2-2 and V is TRBV10-3; TRBD1 agrees at 7 bases. Germline loops: CDR1 ENHRY, CDR2 SYGVKD. CDR3 size: 14 residues. The junction had 8 bases not matched to a gene; V was cut back by 10 bases and J by 3 bases. The CDR3 loop is CATTIGQDTGELFF. The CDR3, as DNA: TGTGCCACTACTATAGGACAGGACACCGGGGAGCTGTTTTTT.

The CDR3 loop is CASSYRTGRLLETQYF. In DNA form, the CDR3 reads TGTGCCAGCAGCTATAGGACAGGAAGACTCCTAGAGACCCAGTACTTC. V is TRBV5-6 and J is TRBJ2-5; 7 positions match TRBD1. The CDR3 spans 16 residues. Germline V CDR1 and CDR2: SGHDT, YYEEEE. V was clipped by 3 bases and J by 4 bases; unmatched bases: 12.

V and J are TRBV4-2 and TRBJ2-1; TRBD2 matches at 12 bases. V shed 0 bases and J 5 bases; nucleotides not matched to a gene: 8. The CDR3 loop spans 18 amino acids. Looked up from germline, CDR1 is LGHNA and CDR2 is YNFKEQ. The CDR3 coding sequence is TGTGCCAGCAGCCAAGATGGCCTTGGACTAGCGGGAAACAATGAGCAGTTCTTC. Protein: CASSQDGLGLAGNNEQFF.

The J gene is TRBJ2-1, the V gene TRBV5-1; the D gene is possibly TRBD1 (5 bases). CDR1 is SGHRS and CDR2 is YFSETQ in the germline V gene. The CDR3 is made up of 10 amino acids. Trimming cost V 5 bases and J 12 bases, with 9 bases left between them. The CDR3 DNA sequence: TGCGCCAGCAGAGGGGTTAGGCAGTTCTTC. It codes for CASRGVRQFF.

In the case of this clone: Other nucleotide sequences in the sample specify the same CDR3. V and J are TRBV19 and TRBJ1-1, with no clear D. The CDR3 sequence is 13 residues long. Germline V gene data show CDR1 as LNHDA and CDR2 as SQIVND (reference sequence). V was clipped by 3 bases and J by 2 bases, with 7 bases between them. CDR3 sequence reads: CASSIRGNTEAFF. CDR3 DNA: TGTGCCAGTAGTATTCGGGGAAACACTGAAGCTTTCTTT.

The rearrangement uses TRBV2 and TRBJ1-3; no clear D. Germline V gene lookup returns CDR1 SNHLY and CDR2 FYNNEI. Trimming took 7 bases from V and 1 from J, leaving 11 bases between them. This CDR3 is built from 14 residues. DNA of the CDR3: TGTGCCAGCAACACTATCGTATCTGGAAACACCATATATTTT. It specifies CASNTIVSGNTIYF.

CDR3 loop: CASTVSRDRSYEQYF. The CDR3 DNA reads as TGCGCCAGCACGGTCAGCCGGGACAGGTCCTACGAGCAGTACTTC. This chain uses TRBV5-1 with TRBJ2-7, with TRBD1 matching over 8 bases. V was clipped by 6 bases and J by 1 base; unmatched bases: 9. Germline CDR1 and CDR2: SGHRS and YFSETQ. The CDR3 covers 15 residues.

The CDR3 here is CASSSSAYEQYF. DNA for the CDR3: TGTGCCAGCAGCTCGTCGGCCTACGAGCAGTACTTC. The chain combines TRBV5-4 with TRBJ2-7; D is unresolved. CDR1 SGHNT and CDR2 YYREEE come from the germline V gene (reference sequence). The ends were cut back, 3 bases at V and 2 bases at J, with 6 bases in the middle. The CDR3 extends over 12 amino acids.

The chain links TRBV7-2 to TRBJ1-5; TRBD1 matches 7 bases. V shed 5 bases, J shed 7 bases, and the junction held 8 bases outside the gene matches. The CDR3 is made up of 14 amino acids. Looked up from germline, CDR1 is SGHTA and CDR2 is FQGNSA. This CDR3 reads CASSITGAGQPQHF. The CDR3 DNA reads TGTGCCAGCAGCATAACAGGGGCGGGGCAGCCCCAGCATTTT.

The table lists this clone with a count of one. J is TRBJ1-3 and V is TRBV5-6, with D possibly being TRBD1 (6 bases). The germline gives CDR1 SGHDT, CDR2 YYEEEE. Trimming took 1 base from V and 5 from J, leaving 13 bases between them. The CDR3 extends over 15 amino acids. The CDR3 is CASSLRGQYRNTIYF. CDR3 DNA: TGTGCCAGCAGCTTGCGTGGACAGTATCGAAACACCATATATTTT.

The genes are TRBV7-9 and TRBJ1-1; 9 bases are a match to TRBD1. Germline CDR1 reads SEHNR; CDR2 reads FQNEAQ (reference sequence). The trim removed 5 bases at V and 4 bases at J, leaving 5 bases unmatched. The CDR3 runs 14 residues. CDR3 nucleotide sequence: TGTGCCAGCAGCACCGGACAGGGGCCCACTGAAGCTTTCTTT. Amino acids: CASSTGQGPTEAFF. Variable domain in full (rest from reference TRBV7-9 and TRBJ1-1): DTGVSQNPRHKITKRGQNVTFRCDPISEHNRLYWYRQTLGQGPEFLTYFQNEAQLEKSRLLSDRFSAERPKGSFSTLEIQRTEQGDSAMYLCASSTGQGPTEAFFGQGTRLTVV.

This chain links TRBV7-2 with TRBJ1-1; 8 bases match TRBD1. CDR1 and CDR2 (germline): SGHTA, FQGNSA. This CDR3 has 13 residues. Trimming cost V 5 bases and J 4 bases; bases outside gene matches: 3. This chain's CDR3 is CASSRQGSTEAFF. For the CDR3, the DNA is TGTGCCAGCAGCCGACAGGGGAGCACTGAAGCTTTCTTT. The full variable domain, with the rest looked up from reference TRBV7-2 and TRBJ1-1, is GAGVSQSPSNKVTEKGKDVELRCDPISGHTALYWYRQSLGQGLEFLIYFQGNSAPDKSGLPSDRFSAERTGGSVSTLTIQRTQQEDSAVYLCASSRQGSTEAFFGQGTRLTVV.

V is TRBV11-3 and J is TRBJ1-3; tentative D call: TRBD1 (6 bases). V lost 3 bases and J 0 bases, leaving 12 bases between the germline ends. Germline V gene data show CDR1 as SGHNT and CDR2 as YENEEA. The CDR3 is 16 amino acids. This chain's CDR3 is CASSFQGPDSGNTIYF. In DNA form, the CDR3 reads TGTGCCAGCAGCTTCCAGGGGCCCGACTCTGGAAACACCATATATTTT.

This chain joins TRBV6-5 and TRBJ2-7, with TRBD1 matching over 8 bases. The V gene end was trimmed by 5 bases and the J gene end by 5 bases; junction bases not matched to a gene: 8. The germline gives CDR1 MNHEY, CDR2 SVGAGI. The length of the CDR3 is 14 residues. The CDR3, as DNA: TGTGCCAGCAGTCTAACGACAGGGGTAGACGAGCAGTACTTC. This translates into CASSLTTGVDEQYF.

This chain links TRBV11-2 with TRBJ2-1, with 9 bases that match TRBD2. V lost 1 base to trimming and J lost 7 bases; unmatched junction nucleotides: 5. Germline loops: CDR1 SGHAT, CDR2 FQNNGV. This CDR3 has 15 amino acids. The CDR3 reads CASSLVAGAGNEQFF. The CDR3 bases are TGTGCCAGCAGCTTAGTAGCGGGAGCGGGAAATGAGCAGTTCTTC.

The chain has TRBV28 and TRBJ2-7; weak D call: TRBD2 (6 bases). V gave up 4 bases and J gave up 0 bases, with 19 bases separating them. The CDR3 is 17 residues long. Germline CDR1 MDHEN, CDR2 SYDVKM. In DNA, the CDR3 is TGTGCCAGCAGTTCCTTTCCTAGCGCAACCCTCTCCTACGAGCAGTACTTC. Residues: CASSSFPSATLSYEQYF.

This chain links TRBV5-6 with TRBJ2-3; perhaps TRBD2 as D (6 bases). V lost 0 bases and J lost 6, with 8 bases in between. Germline values: CDR1 SGHDT, CDR2 YYEEEE. The CDR3 is 13 residues long. The CDR3 nucleotides read TGTGCCAGCAGCTTGGCTGGGGGGGATACGCAGTATTTT. Translation gives CASSLAGGDTQYF.

The CDR3 reads CASSQVSTGGVFNEQYF. CDR3 nucleotide sequence: TGTGCCAGCAGCCAAGTCTCCACAGGGGGCGTTTTCAACGAGCAGTACTTC. The genes are TRBV4-2 and TRBJ2-7; 9 bases are shared with TRBD1. This CDR3 spans 17 amino acids. J was trimmed by 5 bases and V by 1 base; bases with no gene match: 12. Germline values: CDR1 LGHNA, CDR2 YNFKEQ.

The V and J genes are TRBV29-1 and TRBJ1-3, with a weak D call TRBD1 (6 bases). In germline, CDR1 is SQVTM, CDR2 ANQGSEA. The CDR3 is made up of 14 amino acids. V lost 3 bases to trimming and J lost 3 bases, with 12 bases between them. CDR3 protein: CSVEVGAIGNTIYF. The CDR3 region has the DNA TGCAGCGTTGAGGTGGGGGCGATTGGAAACACCATATATTTT.

The rearrangement uses TRBV23-1 and TRBJ2-7; D not resolved. TRBV23-1 is recorded as an ORF, its role being uncertain. The CDR3 spans 12 residues. V lost 2 bases and J lost 6, with 8 bases in between. This CDR3 is CASSQPGSEQYF. The CDR3 DNA follows: TGCGCCAGCAGTCAACCAGGAAGCGAGCAGTACTTC.

V gene TRBV7-6 combines with J gene TRBJ1-3; unclear D gene. V gave up 1 base and J gave up 0 bases, with 7 bases separating them. Germline loops: CDR1 SGHVS, CDR2 FNYEAQ. This CDR3 has 15 residues. CDR3 residues: CASSLDPSSGNTIYF. CDR3 in DNA: TGTGCCAGCAGCTTAGACCCGAGCTCTGGAAACACCATATATTTT.

Here the CDR3 DNA reads TGTGCCAGCACCTACTCCGGGAACACACCTCACTATGGCTACACCTTC. Amino acids: CASTYSGNTPHYGYTF. The chain has TRBV7-9 and TRBJ1-2; D unresolved. Trimming removed 7 bases from V and 3 bases from J, with 21 bases in between. This CDR3 region has 16 residues. From germline, CDR1 is SEHNR and CDR2 FQNEAQ (reference sequence).

The chain recombines TRBV7-3 with TRBJ2-6, with D perhaps TRBD2 (6 bases). Trimming took 5 bases from V and 0 from J, leaving 17 bases between them. This CDR3 is 18 amino acids long. Germline V gene data show CDR1 as SGHTA and CDR2 as FQGTGA. The CDR3 reads CASSPQAGYGSGANVLTF. Here the CDR3 DNA reads TGTGCCAGCAGCCCCCAAGCGGGCTACGGCTCTGGGGCCAACGTCCTGACTTTC.

The V and J genes are TRBV15 and TRBJ1-5; tentatively, D is TRBD1 (6 bases). Trimming removed 2 bases from V and 0 bases from J, with 8 bases in between. The CDR3 contains 15 residues. The germline V gene has CDR1 LNHNV and CDR2 YYDKDF (reference sequence). CDR3 coding DNA: TGTGCCACCAGCAGACCGGACAGTAGCAATCAGCCCCAGCATTTT. Amino acid sequence: CATSRPDSSNQPQHF.

This chain links TRBV10-3 with TRBJ2-7, with D possibly matching TRBD2 (5 bases). With 11 bases removed from V and 3 bases from J, the gap between germline ends came to 11 bases. Per the germline V gene, CDR1 is ENHRY and CDR2 is SYGVKD. The CDR3 spans 11 residues. CDR3 loop: CAHGINYEQYF. The DNA of the CDR3 is TGTGCCCACGGGATCAACTACGAGCAGTACTTC.

The chain combines TRBV28 with TRBJ2-7, with a weak D call TRBD1 (5 bases). V was shortened by 5 bases and J by 4 bases, with 12 bases between the two germline ends. This CDR3 has 13 residues. Looked up from germline, CDR1 is MDHEN and CDR2 is SYDVKM. CDR3 nucleotide sequence: TGTGCCAGCAGTCTGGCAGGGTCGTACGAGCAGTACTTC. Protein: CASSLAGSYEQYF.

The V gene is TRBV4-2, the J gene TRBJ2-6; TRBD2 agrees at 7 bases. Germline loops: CDR1 LGHNA, CDR2 YNFKEQ. V shed 4 bases and J 0 bases; nucleotides not matched to a gene: 18. The length of the CDR3 is 21 residues. CDR3 residues: CASSPAVAGGGLYSGANVLTF. CDR3 in DNA: TGTGCCAGCAGCCCAGCGGTAGCAGGCGGGGGATTGTACTCTGGGGCCAACGTCCTGACTTTC.

The rearrangement links TRBV28 to TRBJ2-7; TRBD2 might be the D (6 bases). V lost 9 bases to trimming and J lost 2 bases, with 11 bases between them. This CDR3 region has 12 residues. Germline CDR1 is MDHEN and CDR2 is SYDVKM. The CDR3: CASGDSTYEQYF. The CDR3 DNA is TGTGCCAGTGGGGACTCCACCTACGAGCAGTACTTC.

The chain is built from TRBV4-2 and TRBJ2-5, with D perhaps matching TRBD2 (5 bases). V was pared by 3 bases and J by 5 bases, with 16 bases between. Germline V gene lookup returns CDR1 LGHNA and CDR2 YNFKEQ. CDR3 length: 15 residues. DNA of the CDR3: TGTGCCAGCAGCCAGATGGCTAGCAATCGGGAGACCCAGTACTTC. Translation: CASSQMASNRETQYF.

In DNA, the CDR3 is TGCGCCAGCAGTCACGGGGAGACCCAGTACTTC. This sequence encodes CASSHGETQYF. The rearrangement joins TRBV10-1 to TRBJ2-5; D not certain. V was clipped by 5 bases and J by 5 bases, with 6 bases between them. The CDR3 consists of 11 residues. The V gene's germline CDR1 is WNHNN and CDR2 SYGVQD (reference sequence).